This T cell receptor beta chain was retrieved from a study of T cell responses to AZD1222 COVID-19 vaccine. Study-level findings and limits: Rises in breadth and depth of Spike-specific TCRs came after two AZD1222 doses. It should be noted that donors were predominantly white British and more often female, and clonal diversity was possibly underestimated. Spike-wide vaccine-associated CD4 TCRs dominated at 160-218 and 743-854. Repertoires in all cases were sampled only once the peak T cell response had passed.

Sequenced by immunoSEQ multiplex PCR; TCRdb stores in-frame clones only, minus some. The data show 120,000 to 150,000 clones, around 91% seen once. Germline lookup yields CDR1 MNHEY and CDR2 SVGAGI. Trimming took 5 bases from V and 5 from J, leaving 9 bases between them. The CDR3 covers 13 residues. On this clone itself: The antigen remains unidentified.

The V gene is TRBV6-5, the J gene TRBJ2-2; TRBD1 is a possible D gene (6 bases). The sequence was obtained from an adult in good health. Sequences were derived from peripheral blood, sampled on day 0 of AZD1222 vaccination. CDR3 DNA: TGTGCCAGCAGTCAGGGGAGAACCGGGGAGCTGTTTTTT. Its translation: CASSQGRTGELFF.